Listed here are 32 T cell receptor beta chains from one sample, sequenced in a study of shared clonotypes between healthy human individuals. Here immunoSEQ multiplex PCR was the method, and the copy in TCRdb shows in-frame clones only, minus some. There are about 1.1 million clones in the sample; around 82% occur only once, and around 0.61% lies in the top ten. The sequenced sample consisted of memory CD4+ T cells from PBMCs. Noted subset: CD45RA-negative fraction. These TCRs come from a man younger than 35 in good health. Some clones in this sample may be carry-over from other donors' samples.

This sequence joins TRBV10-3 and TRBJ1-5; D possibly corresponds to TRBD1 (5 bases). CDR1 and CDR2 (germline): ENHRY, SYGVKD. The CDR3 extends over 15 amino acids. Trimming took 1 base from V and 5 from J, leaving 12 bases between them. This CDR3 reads CAISELEGLYQPQHF. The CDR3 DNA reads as TGTGCCATCAGTGAGTTGGAGGGACTCTATCAGCCCCAGCATTTT.

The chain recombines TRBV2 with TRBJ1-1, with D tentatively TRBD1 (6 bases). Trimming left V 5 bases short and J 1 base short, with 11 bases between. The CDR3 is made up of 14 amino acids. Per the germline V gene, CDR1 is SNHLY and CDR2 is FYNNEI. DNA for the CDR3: TGTGCCAGCAGTCCTTGGACAGAGAACACTGAAGCTTTCTTT. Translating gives CASSPWTENTEAFF.

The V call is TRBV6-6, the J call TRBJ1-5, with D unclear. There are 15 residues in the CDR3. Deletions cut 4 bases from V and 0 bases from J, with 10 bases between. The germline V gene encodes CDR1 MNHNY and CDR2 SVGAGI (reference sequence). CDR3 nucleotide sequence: TGTGCCAGCAGTTTCACAGTCAATAGCAATCAGCCCCAGCATTTT. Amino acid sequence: CASSFTVNSNQPQHF.

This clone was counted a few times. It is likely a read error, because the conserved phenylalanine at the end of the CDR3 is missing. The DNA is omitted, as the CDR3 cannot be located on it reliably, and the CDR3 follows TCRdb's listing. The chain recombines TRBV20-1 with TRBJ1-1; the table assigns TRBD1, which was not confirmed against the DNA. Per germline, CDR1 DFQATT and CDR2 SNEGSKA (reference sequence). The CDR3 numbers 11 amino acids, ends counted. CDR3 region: CSARSGQGWLI.

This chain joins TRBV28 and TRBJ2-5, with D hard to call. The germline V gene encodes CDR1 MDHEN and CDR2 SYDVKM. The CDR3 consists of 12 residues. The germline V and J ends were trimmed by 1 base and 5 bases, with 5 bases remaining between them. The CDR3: CASSLFMETQYF. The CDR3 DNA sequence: TGTGCCAGCAGTTTATTTATGGAGACCCAGTACTTC.

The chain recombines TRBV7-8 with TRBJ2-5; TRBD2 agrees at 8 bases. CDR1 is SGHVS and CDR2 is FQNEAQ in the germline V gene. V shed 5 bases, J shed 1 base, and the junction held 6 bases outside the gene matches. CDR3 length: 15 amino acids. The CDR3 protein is CASSALAGTQETQYF. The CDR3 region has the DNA TGTGCCAGCAGCGCCCTAGCGGGCACCCAAGAGACCCAGTACTTC.

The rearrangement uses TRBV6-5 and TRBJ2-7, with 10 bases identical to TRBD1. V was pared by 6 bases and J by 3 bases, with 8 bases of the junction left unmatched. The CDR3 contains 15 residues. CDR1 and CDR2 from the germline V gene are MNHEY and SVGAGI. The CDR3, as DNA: TGTGCCAGCAGGTACCGGGACAGGGGATACTACGAGCAGTACTTC. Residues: CASRYRDRGYYEQYF.

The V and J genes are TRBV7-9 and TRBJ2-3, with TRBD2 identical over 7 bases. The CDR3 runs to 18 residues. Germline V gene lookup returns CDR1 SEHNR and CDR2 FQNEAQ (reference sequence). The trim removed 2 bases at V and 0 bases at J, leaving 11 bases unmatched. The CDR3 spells CASSLLVGGSASTDTQYF. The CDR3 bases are TGTGCCAGCAGCTTATTAGTAGGCGGGAGCGCTAGCACAGATACGCAGTATTTT.

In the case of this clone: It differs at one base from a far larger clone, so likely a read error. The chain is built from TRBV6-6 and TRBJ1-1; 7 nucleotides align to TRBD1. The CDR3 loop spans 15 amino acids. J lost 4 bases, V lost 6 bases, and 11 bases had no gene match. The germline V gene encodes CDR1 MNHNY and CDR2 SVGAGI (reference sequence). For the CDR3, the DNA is TGTGCCAGCAGCCACGACAGGGCGACGGTCACTGAAGCTTTCTTT. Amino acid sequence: CASSHDRATVTEAFF.

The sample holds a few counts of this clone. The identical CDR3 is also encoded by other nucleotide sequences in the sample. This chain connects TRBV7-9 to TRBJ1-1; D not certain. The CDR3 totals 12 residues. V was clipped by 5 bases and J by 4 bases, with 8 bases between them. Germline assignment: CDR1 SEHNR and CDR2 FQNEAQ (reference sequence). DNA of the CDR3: TGTGCCAGCAGCCCACGGGGCACTGAAGCTTTCTTT. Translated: CASSPRGTEAFF.

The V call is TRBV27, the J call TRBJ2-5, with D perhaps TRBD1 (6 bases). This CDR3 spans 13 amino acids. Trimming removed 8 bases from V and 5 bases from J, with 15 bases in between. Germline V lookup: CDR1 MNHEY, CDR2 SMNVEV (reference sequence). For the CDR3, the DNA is TGTGCCAGCCGAGAGGGGGAACGGGAGACCCAGTACTTC. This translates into CASREGERETQYF.

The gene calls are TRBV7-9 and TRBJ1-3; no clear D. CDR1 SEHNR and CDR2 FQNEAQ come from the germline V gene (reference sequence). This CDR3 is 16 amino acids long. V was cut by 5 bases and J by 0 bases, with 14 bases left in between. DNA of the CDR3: TGTGCCAGCAGCCCTCTCGACGGGAACTCTGGAAACACCATATATTTT. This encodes CASSPLDGNSGNTIYF.

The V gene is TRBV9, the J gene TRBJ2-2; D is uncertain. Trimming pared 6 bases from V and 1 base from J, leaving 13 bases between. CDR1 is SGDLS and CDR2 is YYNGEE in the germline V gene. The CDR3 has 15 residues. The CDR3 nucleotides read TGTGCCAGCACCAGGTCACTCCTGAACACCGGGGAGCTGTTTTTT. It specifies CASTRSLLNTGELFF.

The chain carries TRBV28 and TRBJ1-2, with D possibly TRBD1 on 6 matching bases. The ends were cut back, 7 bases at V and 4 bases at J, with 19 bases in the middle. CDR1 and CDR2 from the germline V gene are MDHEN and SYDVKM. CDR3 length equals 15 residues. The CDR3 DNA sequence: TGTGCCAGCACCACAGGGAGGGGCTGGGGCTATGGCTACACCTTC. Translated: CASTTGRGWGYGYTF.

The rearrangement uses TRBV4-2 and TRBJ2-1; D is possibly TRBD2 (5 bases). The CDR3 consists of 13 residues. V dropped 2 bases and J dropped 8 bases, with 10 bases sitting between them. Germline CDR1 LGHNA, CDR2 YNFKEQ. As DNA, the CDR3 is TGTGCCAGCAGCCAACCCCAGAGGGATGAGCAGTTCTTC. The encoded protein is CASSQPQRDEQFF.

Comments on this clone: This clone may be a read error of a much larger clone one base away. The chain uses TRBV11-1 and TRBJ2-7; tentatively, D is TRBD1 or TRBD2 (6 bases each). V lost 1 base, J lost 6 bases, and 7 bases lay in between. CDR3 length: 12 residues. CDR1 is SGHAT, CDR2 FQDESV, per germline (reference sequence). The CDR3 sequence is CASSLEGGEQYF. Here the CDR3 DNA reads TGTGCCAGCAGCTTAGAGGGGGGCGAGCAGTACTTC.

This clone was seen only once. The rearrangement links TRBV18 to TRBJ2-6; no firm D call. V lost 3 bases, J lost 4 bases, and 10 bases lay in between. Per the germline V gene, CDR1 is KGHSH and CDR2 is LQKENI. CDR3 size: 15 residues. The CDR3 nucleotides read TGTGCCAGCTCACCCCGGACCGGGGGGGCCAACGTCCTGACTTTC. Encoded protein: CASSPRTGGANVLTF.

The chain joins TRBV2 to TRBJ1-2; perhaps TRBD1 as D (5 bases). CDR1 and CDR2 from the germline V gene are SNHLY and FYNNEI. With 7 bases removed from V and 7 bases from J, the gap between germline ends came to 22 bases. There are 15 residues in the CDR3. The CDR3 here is CASTIGTTGWGGYTF. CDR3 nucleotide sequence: TGTGCCAGCACCATTGGGACCACCGGGTGGGGTGGCTACACCTTC. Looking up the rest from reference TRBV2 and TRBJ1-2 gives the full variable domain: EPEVTQTPSHQVTQMGQEVILRCVPISNHLYFYWYRQILGQKVEFLVSFYNNEISEKSEIFDDQFSVERPDGSNFTLKIRSTKLEDSAMYFCASTIGTTGWGGYTFGSGTRLTVV.

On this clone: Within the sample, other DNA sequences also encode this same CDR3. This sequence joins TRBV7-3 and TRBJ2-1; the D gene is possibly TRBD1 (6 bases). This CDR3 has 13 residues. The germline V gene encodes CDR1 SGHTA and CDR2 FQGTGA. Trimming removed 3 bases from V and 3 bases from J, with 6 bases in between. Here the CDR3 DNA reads TGTGCCAGCAGCTTGGACAGCTACAATGAGCAGTTCTTC. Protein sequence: CASSLDSYNEQFF.

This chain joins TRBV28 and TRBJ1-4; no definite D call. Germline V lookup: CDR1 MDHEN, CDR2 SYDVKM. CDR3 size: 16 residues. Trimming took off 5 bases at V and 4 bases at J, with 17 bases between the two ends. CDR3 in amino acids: CASSTFFREGNEKLFF. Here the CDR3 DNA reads TGTGCCAGCAGTACGTTTTTTCGGGAAGGTAATGAAAAACTGTTTTTT.

The CDR3 DNA is TGTGCCAGCAGCTTCAGCCAGAAACTTACCTACGAGCAGTACTTC. Protein sequence: CASSFSQKLTYEQYF. The chain combines TRBV6-6 with TRBJ2-7; D not resolved. The CDR3 runs 15 residues. Trimming removed 6 bases at V and 2 bases at J, with 17 bases between. The germline V gene encodes CDR1 MNHNY and CDR2 SVGAGI (reference sequence).

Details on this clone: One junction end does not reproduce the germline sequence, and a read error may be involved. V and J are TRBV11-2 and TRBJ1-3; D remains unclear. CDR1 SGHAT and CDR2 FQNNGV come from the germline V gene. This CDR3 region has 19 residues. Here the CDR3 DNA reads TGTGCCAGCAGCTTATACAACCCGTCGACGGGCGCTACTGGAATCACCATATATTTT. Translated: CASSLYNPSTGATGITIYF.

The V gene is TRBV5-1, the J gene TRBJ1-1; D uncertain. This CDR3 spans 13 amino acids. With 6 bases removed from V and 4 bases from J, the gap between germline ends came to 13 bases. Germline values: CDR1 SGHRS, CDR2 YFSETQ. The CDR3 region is CASTISPRTEAFF. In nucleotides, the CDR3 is TGCGCCAGCACCATTTCTCCCCGCACTGAAGCTTTCTTT.

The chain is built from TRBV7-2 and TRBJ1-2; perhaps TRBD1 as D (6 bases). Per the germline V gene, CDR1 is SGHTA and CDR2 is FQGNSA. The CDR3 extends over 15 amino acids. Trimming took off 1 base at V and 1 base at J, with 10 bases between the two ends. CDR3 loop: CASSLVGHHNYGYTF. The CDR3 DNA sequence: TGTGCCAGCAGCTTAGTGGGACACCATAACTATGGCTACACCTTC.

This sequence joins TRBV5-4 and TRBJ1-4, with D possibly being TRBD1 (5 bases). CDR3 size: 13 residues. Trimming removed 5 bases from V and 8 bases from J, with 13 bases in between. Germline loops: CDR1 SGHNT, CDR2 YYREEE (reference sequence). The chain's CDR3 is CASSPAGGEKLFF. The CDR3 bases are TGTGCCAGCAGTCCGGCCGGGGGAGAAAAACTGTTTTTT.

CDR3 nucleotides: TGTGCCAGCAGCCAGATGGGAAACACAGATACGCAGTATTTT. Translating gives CASSQMGNTDTQYF. The V and J genes are TRBV14 and TRBJ2-3; D call uncertain. The CDR3 covers 14 residues. Per the germline V gene, CDR1 is SGHDN and CDR2 is FVKESK. The V and J ends lost 3 bases and 2 bases respectively, with 9 bases between them.

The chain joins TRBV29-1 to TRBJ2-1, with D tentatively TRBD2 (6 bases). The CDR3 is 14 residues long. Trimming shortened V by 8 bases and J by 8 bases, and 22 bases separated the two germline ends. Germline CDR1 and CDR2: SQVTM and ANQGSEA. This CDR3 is CSSLGGKGADEQFF. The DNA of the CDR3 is TGCAGCTCCCTGGGAGGTAAAGGAGCCGATGAGCAGTTCTTC.

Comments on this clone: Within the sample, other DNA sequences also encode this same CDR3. The CDR3 region is CATSRGYNEQFF. The CDR3 DNA is TGTGCCACCAGCCGGGGGTACAATGAGCAGTTCTTC. This chain links TRBV15 with TRBJ2-1; TRBD2 is a possible D gene (6 bases). Germline CDR1 and CDR2: LNHNV and YYDKDF (reference sequence). The CDR3 is made up of 12 amino acids. V gave up 5 bases and J gave up 4 bases, with 6 bases separating them.

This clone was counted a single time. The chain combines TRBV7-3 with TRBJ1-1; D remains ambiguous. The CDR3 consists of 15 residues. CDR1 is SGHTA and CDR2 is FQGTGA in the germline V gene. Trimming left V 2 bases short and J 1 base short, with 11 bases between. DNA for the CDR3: TGTGCCAGCAGCTTAGGCCTCGGGGAGAACACTGAAGCTTTCTTT. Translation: CASSLGLGENTEAFF.

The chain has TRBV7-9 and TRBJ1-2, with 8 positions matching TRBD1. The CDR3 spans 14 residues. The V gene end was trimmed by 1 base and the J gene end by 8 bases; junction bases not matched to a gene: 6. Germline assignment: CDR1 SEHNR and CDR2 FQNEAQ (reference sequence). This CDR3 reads CASSLGLRQGGYTF. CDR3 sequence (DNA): TGTGCCAGCAGCTTAGGTCTTCGACAGGGGGGCTACACCTTC.

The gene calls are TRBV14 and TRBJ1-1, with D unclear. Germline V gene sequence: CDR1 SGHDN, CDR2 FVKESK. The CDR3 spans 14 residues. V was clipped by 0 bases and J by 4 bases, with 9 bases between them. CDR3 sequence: CASSQEVGSTEAFF. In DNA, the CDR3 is TGTGCCAGCAGCCAAGAGGTGGGAAGCACTGAAGCTTTCTTT.

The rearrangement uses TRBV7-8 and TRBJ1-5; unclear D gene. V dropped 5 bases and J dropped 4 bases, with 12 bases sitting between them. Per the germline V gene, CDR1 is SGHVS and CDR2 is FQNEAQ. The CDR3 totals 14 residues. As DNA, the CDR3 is TGTGCCAGCAGCCTCGCGATTGGGAATCAGCCCCAGCATTTT. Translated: CASSLAIGNQPQHF.